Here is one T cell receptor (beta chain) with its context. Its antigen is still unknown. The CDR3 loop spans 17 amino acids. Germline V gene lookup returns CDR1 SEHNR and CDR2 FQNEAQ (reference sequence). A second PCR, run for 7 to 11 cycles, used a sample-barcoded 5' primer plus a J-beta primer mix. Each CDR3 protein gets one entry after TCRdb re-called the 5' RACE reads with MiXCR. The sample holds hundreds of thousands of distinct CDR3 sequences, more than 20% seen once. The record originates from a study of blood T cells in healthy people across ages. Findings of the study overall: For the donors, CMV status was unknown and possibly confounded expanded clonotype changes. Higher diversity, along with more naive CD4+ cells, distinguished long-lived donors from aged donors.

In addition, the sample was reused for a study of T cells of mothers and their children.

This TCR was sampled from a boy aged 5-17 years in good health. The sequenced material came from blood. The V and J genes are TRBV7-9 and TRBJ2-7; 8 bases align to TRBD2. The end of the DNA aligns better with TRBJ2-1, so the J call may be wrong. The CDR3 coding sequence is TGTGCCAGCAGCCGCCTGAAGGGAGCGGGAGAGTACAATGAGCAGTTCTTC. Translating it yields CASSRLKGAGEYNEQFF.